A single sample gave rise to the 27 T cell receptor beta chains below, sequenced in a study of blood T cell repertoires in COVID-19. Here immunoSEQ multiplex PCR was the method, and the copy in TCRdb shows in-frame clones only, minus some. The sample records about 110,000 clones, about 80% being singletons. Sequencing was carried out using peripheral blood. The receptors stem from a woman at least 80 years old with active or convalescent COVID-19.

This chain joins TRBV5-1 and TRBJ1-1; D perhaps matches TRBD1 (5 bases). The V and J ends lost 4 bases and 4 bases respectively, with 11 bases between them. Germline loops: CDR1 SGHRS, CDR2 YFSETQ. The CDR3 loop spans 13 amino acids. This CDR3 reads CASSPGGVTEAFF. The CDR3 nucleotides are TGCGCCAGCAGCCCAGGAGGGGTCACTGAAGCTTTCTTT. Looking up the rest from reference TRBV5-1 and TRBJ1-1 gives the full variable domain: KAGVTQTPRYLIKTRGQQVTLSCSPISGHRSVSWYQQTPGQGLQFLFEYFSETQRNKGNFPGRFSGRQFSNSRSEMNVSTLELGDSALYLCASSPGGVTEAFFGQGTRLTVV.

V gene TRBV27 combines with J gene TRBJ2-2; tentatively, D is TRBD2 (5 bases). V was trimmed by 6 bases and J by 7 bases, leaving 18 bases between them. The CDR3 has 15 residues. The germline V gene has CDR1 MNHEY and CDR2 SMNVEV (reference sequence). The CDR3 DNA follows: TGTGCCAGCAGGGGGAGCGCCCATTGGGTCGGGGAGCTGTTTTTT. Protein sequence: CASRGSAHWVGELFF.

In this sample, this clone turned up a few times. J is TRBJ1-2 and V is TRBV29-1; TRBD1 might be the D (5 bases). This CDR3 is 12 amino acids long. Looked up from germline, CDR1 is SQVTM and CDR2 is ANQGSEA. With 4 bases removed from V and 2 bases from J, the gap between germline ends came to 8 bases. The CDR3 is CSVGGDNYGYTF. CDR3 nucleotide sequence: TGCAGCGTTGGCGGGGACAACTATGGCTACACCTTC.

The chain has TRBV5-1 and TRBJ1-6; no definite D call. The germline V gene encodes CDR1 SGHRS and CDR2 YFSETQ. CDR3 length: 15 residues. Trimming left V 1 base short and J 9 bases short, with 14 bases between. CDR3 amino acids: CASSLRTGLGSPLHF. CDR3 coding DNA: TGCGCCAGCAGCTTGCGTACGGGGTTAGGTTCACCCCTCCACTTT.

This clone came up a few times. This chain links TRBV5-8 with TRBJ2-1; D is unclear. Germline CDR1 is SGHTS and CDR2 is YDEGEE. V shed 0 bases and J shed 5 bases, with 6 bases lying between them. The CDR3 is made up of 13 amino acids. The CDR3 spells CASSLGPDNEQFF. In nucleotides, the CDR3 is TGTGCCAGCAGCTTGGGCCCAGACAATGAGCAGTTCTTC.

This sequence joins TRBV28 and TRBJ2-7; 9 bases line up with TRBD1. The CDR3 runs 15 residues. CDR1 MDHEN and CDR2 SYDVKM come from the germline V gene. The V segment lost 4 bases and the J segment 6 bases; nucleotides outside the gene matches: 10. The CDR3 DNA reads TGTGCCAGCAGTTCGCGGACAGGGGCCCCCCGCGAGCAGTACTTC. Its protein is CASSSRTGAPREQYF.

This clone has a handful of counts. The chain uses TRBV6-6 and TRBJ1-1, with D perhaps matching TRBD1 (6 bases). The germline gives CDR1 MNHNY, CDR2 SVGAGI (reference sequence). CDR3 length equals 14 residues. V was pared by 8 bases and J by 8 bases, with 21 bases between. The CDR3: CASGQTGNWGEAFF. In DNA, the CDR3 is TGTGCCAGCGGCCAAACAGGGAATTGGGGAGAAGCTTTCTTT.

The rearrangement uses TRBV28 and TRBJ1-5, with D possibly being TRBD1 (6 bases). The CDR3 is 15 residues long. Trimming removed 5 bases at V and 6 bases at J, with 17 bases between. Germline V CDR1 and CDR2: MDHEN, SYDVKM. The CDR3 protein is CASSPAGVGIQPQHF. The CDR3 DNA follows: TGTGCCAGCAGTCCTGCAGGGGTCGGGATTCAGCCCCAGCATTTT.

This chain links TRBV2 with TRBJ2-1, with D tentatively TRBD2 (7 bases). Germline CDR1 is SNHLY and CDR2 is FYNNEI. Trimming cost V 4 bases and J 9 bases, with 13 bases left between them. The CDR3 sequence is 13 residues long. The CDR3 reads CASSGWGGTEQFF. The CDR3 DNA sequence: TGTGCCAGCAGTGGGTGGGGGGGCACTGAGCAGTTCTTC.

This sequence joins TRBV7-9 and TRBJ1-5, with 7 positions matching TRBD1. The CDR3 has 15 residues. Germline assignment: CDR1 SEHNR and CDR2 FQNEAQ (reference sequence). V dropped 5 bases and J dropped 0; count of bases not matched to a gene: 4. For the CDR3, the DNA is TGTGCCAGCAGCGCAGGACAGGTTAGCAATCAGCCCCAGCATTTT. Amino acid sequence: CASSAGQVSNQPQHF.

The gene calls are TRBV7-2 and TRBJ2-2; 8 bases match TRBD2. CDR3 size: 15 residues. V lost 7 bases to trimming and J lost 1 base; unmatched junction nucleotides: 5. CDR1 and CDR2 from the germline V gene are SGHTA and FQGNSA. The CDR3 region has the DNA TGTGCCAGCAACTACGCGGGAGGGAACACCGGGGAGCTGTTTTTT. Translation: CASNYAGGNTGELFF.

This chain links TRBV6-1 with TRBJ1-5; the D is unclear. The germline V gene encodes CDR1 MNHNS and CDR2 SASEGT. CDR3 length: 15 residues. Trimming cost V 3 bases and J 0 bases, with 9 bases left between them. The CDR3 here is CASSESGYSNQPQHF. Written as DNA, the CDR3 is TGTGCCAGCAGTGAGTCAGGCTATAGCAATCAGCCCCAGCATTTT.

CDR3 sequence reads: CASSPRDTGTEAFF. The CDR3 DNA reads as TGTGCCAGCTCACCACGGGACACTGGCACTGAAGCTTTCTTT. The chain employs TRBV18 and TRBJ1-1, with a tentative D call TRBD1 (6 bases). The CDR3 extends over 14 amino acids. The germline CDR1 and CDR2 sequences are KGHSH and LQKENI. Trimming removed 1 base at V and 4 bases at J, with 10 bases between.

This clone was counted a few times. The CDR3 nucleotides read TGTGCCAGCAGCCTCCGACGTGGAGCTGAAGCTTTCTTT. It specifies CASSLRRGAEAFF. The chain combines TRBV4-2 with TRBJ1-1; unclear D gene. The CDR3 has 13 residues. Trimming took off 4 bases at V and 6 bases at J, with 12 bases between the two ends. Germline V gene data show CDR1 as LGHNA and CDR2 as YNFKEQ.

This clone was picked up a small number of times. The chain employs TRBV3-1 (or the pseudogene TRBV3-2) and TRBJ1-2; 11 bases align to TRBD1. J was trimmed by 7 bases and V by 1 base; bases with no gene match: 2. Germline CDR1 reads LGHDT; CDR2 reads YNNKEL (reference sequence). This CDR3 spans 14 amino acids. This CDR3 is CASSQVGTGGGYTF. The CDR3 nucleotides read TGTGCCAGCAGCCAAGTGGGGACAGGGGGTGGCTACACCTTC.

The V and J genes are TRBV28 and TRBJ1-4, with a possible D match to TRBD1 (5 bases). V dropped 3 bases and J dropped 3 bases, with 29 bases sitting between them. The CDR3 loop spans 21 amino acids. Looked up from germline, CDR1 is MDHEN and CDR2 is SYDVKM. The CDR3 nucleotides are TGTGCCAGCAGTTTGAGGCCTGGCGGGGCTCTAGTTGCTCGGGCTAATGAAAAACTGTTTTTT. This encodes CASSLRPGGALVARANEKLFF.

The chain has TRBV2 and TRBJ1-6, with a tentative D call TRBD1 (6 bases). V was trimmed by 6 bases and J by 7 bases, leaving 16 bases between them. CDR3 size: 15 residues. Looked up from germline, CDR1 is SNHLY and CDR2 is FYNNEI. The CDR3 sequence is CASRETHGQNSPLHF. The DNA for the CDR3 is TGTGCCAGCAGGGAGACACACGGACAGAATTCACCCCTCCACTTT.

This sequence joins TRBV14 and TRBJ2-1; TRBD2 might be the D (6 bases). Germline CDR1 reads SGHDN; CDR2 reads FVKESK. Trimming left V 2 bases short and J 7 bases short, with 18 bases between. The CDR3 runs 16 residues. This CDR3 reads CASSQFISGAPNEQFF. The CDR3 DNA sequence: TGTGCCAGCAGCCAATTTATTAGCGGAGCGCCTAATGAGCAGTTCTTC.

This clone was observed once. The V and J genes are TRBV9 and TRBJ2-1, with D possibly being TRBD2 (6 bases). Germline V gene data show CDR1 as SGDLS and CDR2 as YYNGEE. CDR3 size: 16 residues. The V end lost 0 bases, the J end lost 2 bases, and 12 bases lay between the germline ends. The CDR3 bases are TGTGCCAGCAGCGTAGAACTGCGGGGCACCTACAATGAGCAGTTCTTC. This translates into CASSVELRGTYNEQFF.

There are a few counts of this clone. The rearrangement uses TRBV9 and TRBJ2-7; 8 bases line up with TRBD1. The V segment lost 3 bases and the J segment 3 bases; nucleotides outside the gene matches: 5. The CDR3 consists of 14 residues. Germline lookup yields CDR1 SGDLS and CDR2 YYNGEE. CDR3 in DNA: TGTGCCAGCAGCGCCCACGGGACAGGCTACGAGCAGTACTTC. Its protein product is CASSAHGTGYEQYF.

In its sample, this clone was seen once. The rearrangement joins TRBV7-9 to TRBJ1-2, with 9 bases aligning to TRBD1. The CDR3 sequence is 13 residues long. Germline CDR1 reads SEHNR; CDR2 reads FQNEAQ (reference sequence). Trimming removed 3 bases from V and 8 bases from J; junction bases left unmatched: 4. In DNA, the CDR3 is TGTGCCAGCAGCTTCGACAGGGGGATAGGCTACACCTTC. Encoded protein: CASSFDRGIGYTF.

The J gene is TRBJ1-2, the V gene TRBV9, with a possible D match to TRBD1 (6 bases). The CDR3 covers 13 residues. V was pared by 4 bases and J by 5 bases, with 12 bases between. The germline CDR1 and CDR2 sequences are SGDLS and YYNGEE. The CDR3 is CASSSRGNYGYTF. The CDR3 coding sequence is TGTGCCAGCAGCTCCAGGGGAAATTATGGCTACACCTTC.

The rearrangement joins TRBV9 to TRBJ2-7; D might be TRBD1 (6 bases). V was shortened by 4 bases and J by 2 bases, with 16 bases between the two germline ends. From germline, CDR1 is SGDLS and CDR2 YYNGEE. The CDR3 has 15 residues. CDR3 residues: CASSPHRVGTYEQYF. CDR3 nucleotides: TGTGCCAGCAGCCCTCACAGGGTTGGGACCTACGAGCAGTACTTC. The variable domain in full, with the rest retrieved from reference TRBV9 and TRBJ2-7, is DSGVTQTPKHLITATGQRVTLRCSPRSGDLSVYWYQQSLDQGLQFLIQYYNGEERAKGNILERFSAQQFPDLHSELNLSSLELGDSALYFCASSPHRVGTYEQYFGPGTRLTVT.

This clone has more than one count but fewer than ten. V usage is TRBV10-3 and J usage is TRBJ1-4; D call uncertain. The CDR3 contains 14 residues. Germline V gene lookup returns CDR1 ENHRY and CDR2 SYGVKD. V was trimmed by 10 bases and J by 4 bases, leaving 16 bases between them. CDR3 sequence reads: CATSQEVLNEKLFF. The CDR3 nucleotides are TGTGCCACCAGCCAAGAGGTCCTTAATGAAAAACTGTTTTTT.

There are a few counts of this clone. In the same sample, other DNA sequences code for this CDR3. This chain links TRBV30 with TRBJ1-1; D is unresolved. Between the trimmed V and J ends, which lost 0 bases and 1 base, there was a span of 6 bases. The CDR3 runs to 13 residues. From germline, CDR1 is GTSNPN and CDR2 SVGIG (reference sequence). CDR3 in amino acids: CAWSVLANTEAFF. The CDR3 bases are TGTGCCTGGAGTGTACTAGCGAACACTGAAGCTTTCTTT. Supplemented by reference TRBV30 and TRBJ1-1, the full variable domain reads SQTIHQWPATLVQPVGSPLSLECTVEGTSNPNLYWYRQAAGRGLQLLFYSVGIGQISSEVPQNLSASRPQDRQFILSSKKLLLSDSGFYLCAWSVLANTEAFFGQGTRLTVV.

This chain uses TRBV7-3 with TRBJ1-1; 8 bases are shared with TRBD1. This CDR3 is 16 amino acids long. CDR1 is SGHTA and CDR2 is FQGTGA in the germline V gene. V lost 2 bases, J lost 7 bases, and 12 bases stayed unmatched. The DNA for the CDR3 is TGTGCCAGCAGCTTAGTGGGGAGACAGGGGTCGGGTGAAGCTTTCTTT. This encodes CASSLVGRQGSGEAFF.

This chain uses TRBV21-1 with TRBJ1-2. TRBV21-1 is noted as a pseudogene. The CDR3 length is 16 residues. The CDR3 loop is CASRGTTDTPWCGYTF. The CDR3 nucleotides are TGTGCCAGCCGGGGGACCACCGATACCCCGTGGTGTGGCTACACCTTC.